This T cell receptor beta chain was recorded in a study of cytotoxic CD8 clonotypes in ibrutinib-treated CLL (dated by TCRdb to the early 2020s). About the full investigation: In this cohort, approximately 15 patients were treatment-naive and ten to twelve were relapsed/refractory, while some 18 had unmutated IGHV. Every sample from remission and from progressive disease was obtained while the patients were still on ibrutinib. Cryopreserved peripheral blood mononuclear cells were collected at three points: before therapy, at response, and at either sustained remission or disease progression. Response samples were obtained after a median of roughly 13 months of treatment, with a range of roughly 6 to 40 months. Samples averaged approximately 260,000 productive templates and 80,000 to 100,000 productive rearrangements. Responses were partial in some 24 patients and complete in 2; after median approximately 5.5 years follow-up, about 14 stayed in remission and some twelve progressed. Of the approximately 86 people in the trial, 25 to 30 had longitudinal samples available.

Per the publication, the time point label means: eleven to twelve months on ibrutinib. For TCR beta library preparation, about 2 micrograms of genomic DNA were isolated from cryopreserved PBMCs. Longitudinal blood samples from CLL patients on ibrutinib monotherapy were analyzed using high-throughput TCR beta sequencing. The patients were enrolled in a single-center, open-label phase 2 trial of ibrutinib monotherapy. V loses 9 bases of germline sequence and J loses 2 bases, and the interval between the two ends is 7 bases. The CDR3 holds 11 amino acids from the cysteine to the phenylalanine. Of the read, only the CDR3 DNA is kept; its 33 bases are in frame from base 1. CDR1 and CDR2 were assigned from the germline V gene as SGHVS and FQNEAQ. The goal of deep resolution MiSeq sequencing was a depth between 1 in 1 million and 1 in 200,000 T cells, and coverage averaged 10x per clonotype. TCR beta libraries were generated with the immunoSEQ hsTCRB Kit. In the paper's pipeline: Data were analyzed with ImmunoSEQ Data Assistant and ImmunoSEQ Analyzer, with V, D and J genes assigned per IMGT definitions. Clonality was computed as one minus normalized Shannon entropy of productive rearrangement frequencies, ranging from 0 to 1. Public clonotype analysis was restricted to overrepresented clonotypes comprising at least 0.05% of each patient's repertoire. Some 14 age-matched healthy donor repertoires from immuneACCESS served as clonality controls. TCRdb carries this immuneACCESS record with in-frame sequences only. Its versions omit some clonotypes, under half of them owing to an unresolved V gene in the studies checked, with the rest unexplained. V and J calls plus clone size are reproduced from that table; the DNA served to infer D and trimming. This sample gives 85,000 or so clones in total; about four fifths of them show up just once. The top ten clones comprise more than 4.5% of the sample.

General study outcomes and caveats: At baseline, clonality was higher than in age-matched healthy donors and showed a strong correlation with circulating CD8+ T-cell counts. Public clonotypes were rare and either shrank or stayed stable during treatment, and the rise in clonality at ibrutinib response reflected expansion of private clonotypes. At ibrutinib response clonality went up, during sustained remission it held steady, and at progression it dropped back toward baseline. Sampling times were not matched between patients in sustained remission and patients whose disease was progressing, and lymph node repertoires were not examined.

Note on this clone: The clone's antigen remains unknown. The record has no base qualities; no much larger clone is one base away.

The input for sequencing was PBMCs, taken after 12 months of ibrutinib treatment. This receptor chain uses TRBV7-8 and TRBJ1-2; D gene: possibly TRBD1, on 6 matching bases. The source is a human donor with chronic lymphocytic leukemia. The nucleotide sequence is given as TGTGCCAGTGGGGGCAACTATGGCTACACCTTC. It encodes CASGGNYGYTF.